This T cell receptor (beta chain) emerged from a study of blood T cells in healthy people across ages. Study results and caveats: Per million T cells, the diversity of TCR beta decreased roughly linearly as age advanced.

Investigators took 9.5 to 10 milliliters of peripheral blood from every donor. Germline values: CDR1 DFQATT, CDR2 SNEGSKA (reference sequence). The CDR3 runs 14 residues. The V gene lost 3 bases and the J gene lost 4 bases, with 13 bases spanning the gap. A sample-barcoded 5' primer and a J-beta primer mix were used in a second PCR of roughly 7 to 11 cycles. A tag from a template-switch adaptor with 12 random nucleotides marked each cDNA molecule. MiXCR was run by TCRdb on the 5' RACE reads, yielding one entry per CDR3 protein. The sample contains 1.5 million to 2 million distinct CDR3 sequences, around half of which appear only once. This clonotype was seen only a few times. Its antigen is undetermined.

The source material was blood. The sequence was collected from a woman aged 35 to 49 in good health. V usage is TRBV20-1 and J usage is TRBJ2-1; possibly TRBD1 for D (5 bases). The CDR3 DNA follows: TGCAGTGCTAGTAGGGGCAAGTCGTACAATGAGCAGTTCTTC. Translation gives CSASRGKSYNEQFF.